One sample yielded the 19 T cell receptor beta chains listed below, sequenced in a study of cytomegalovirus exposure and HLA in healthy donors (dated 2017 in TCRdb). Libraries were prepared through the immunoSEQ multiplex PCR assay. The multiplex PCR relied on a mix of 60 forward primers for TCR Vbeta segments and 13 reverse primers for TCR Jbeta segments. This is the immuneACCESS table as TCRdb keeps it, with only in-frame sequences that have V and J called. A part of the clones is gone; compared with another copy, unresolved V genes explain less than half, and the rest is unexplained. The sample yields 160,000 or so clones; approximately 82% were counted once. The ten most abundant clones make up over 1.1% of the sample. Sample: PBMCs. These receptors all come from a male donor in good health and CMV-seronegative.

The rearrangement uses TRBV5-1 and TRBJ2-1, with 8 bases lining up with TRBD1. CDR1 and CDR2 (germline): SGHRS, YFSETQ. This CDR3 is 13 amino acids long. V gave up 6 bases and J gave up 7 bases; unmatched junction bases: 6. The CDR3 loop is CASNRQGLNEQFF. The CDR3 nucleotides read TGCGCCAGCAACCGACAGGGGTTGAATGAGCAGTTCTTC.

J is TRBJ2-2 and V is TRBV6-5, with 10 bases that match TRBD1. The CDR3 length is 15 residues. Per the germline V gene, CDR1 is MNHEY and CDR2 is SVGAGI. Trimming cost V 5 bases and J 3 bases; bases outside gene matches: 3. In nucleotides, the CDR3 is TGTGCCAGCAGTAGACAGGGGGCGGACACCGGGGAGCTGTTTTTT. Translated: CASSRQGADTGELFF.

The rearrangement uses TRBV6-5 and TRBJ1-5; 9 nucleotides line up with TRBD1. V lost 6 bases to trimming and J lost 8 bases; unmatched junction nucleotides: 5. Germline CDR1 reads MNHEY; CDR2 reads SVGAGI. The CDR3 has 13 amino acids. CDR3 sequence (DNA): TGTGCCAGCAGGGGGACAGGGAGGGAGCCCCAGCATTTT. Encoded protein: CASRGTGREPQHF.

This clone was detected only a few times. The rearrangement links TRBV5-1 to TRBJ1-1; D is possibly TRBD1 (5 bases). Looked up from germline, CDR1 is SGHRS and CDR2 is YFSETQ. Between the trimmed V and J ends, which lost 4 bases and 11 bases, there was a span of 18 bases. The CDR3 spans 13 residues. CDR3 DNA: TGCGCCAGCAGCGAGACCAATCAGGGTGATGCTTTCTTT. It yields the protein CASSETNQGDAFF.

This chain connects TRBV7-3 to TRBJ1-1, with 7 positions matching TRBD1. The CDR3 totals 15 residues. J was trimmed by 0 bases and V by 0 bases; bases with no gene match: 1. Germline V gene lookup returns CDR1 SGHTA and CDR2 FQGTGA. The CDR3 coding sequence is TGTGCCAGCAGCTTAACGGGACAGCTGAACACTGAAGCTTTCTTT. Protein sequence: CASSLTGQLNTEAFF.

The CDR3 nucleotides are TGTGCCAGCTCACCACTAGCGGGGGCCGCCATAAGCGAGCAGTACTTC. Protein sequence: CASSPLAGAAISEQYF. This chain links TRBV18 with TRBJ2-7; 9 bases line up with TRBD2. The length of the CDR3 is 16 residues. With V trimmed by 1 base and J by 6 bases, 10 bases remained unmatched. The germline V gene encodes CDR1 KGHSH and CDR2 LQKENI.

The chain couples TRBV11-2 to TRBJ2-5, with D perhaps TRBD1 (5 bases). V was cut by 1 base and J by 5 bases, with 11 bases left in between. This CDR3 region has 14 residues. CDR1 and CDR2 from the germline V gene are SGHAT and FQNNGV. The chain's CDR3 is CASSLGAGRETQYF. For the CDR3, the DNA is TGTGCCAGCAGCTTAGGGGCAGGGCGGGAGACCCAGTACTTC.

The chain couples TRBV28 to TRBJ2-5; 15 bases line up with TRBD2. The V gene's germline CDR1 is MDHEN and CDR2 SYDVKM. This CDR3 comprises 17 residues. V dropped 1 base and J dropped 5; count of bases not matched to a gene: 5. The CDR3: CASSLSGTSGGWETQYF. CDR3 nucleotide sequence: TGTGCCAGCAGTTTATCGGGGACTAGCGGGGGGTGGGAGACCCAGTACTTC.

The V gene is TRBV4-1, the J gene TRBJ2-7; 9 positions agree with TRBD2. CDR1 and CDR2 (germline): MGHRA, YSYEKL. The CDR3 is 15 amino acids. V shed 1 base, J shed 3 bases, and the junction held 4 bases outside the gene matches. The CDR3 is CASSQVSTSGYEQYF. The CDR3 region has the DNA TGCGCCAGCAGCCAAGTTTCGACTAGCGGCTACGAGCAGTACTTC.

A note on this clone: This specimen includes other DNA sequences encoding the same CDR3. V usage is TRBV7-9 and J usage is TRBJ1-2; 9 nucleotides align to TRBD1. Germline lookup yields CDR1 SEHNR and CDR2 FQNEAQ (reference sequence). After removal of 3 bases from V and 8 bases from J, the junction contained 4 bases not matched to a gene. This CDR3 region has 13 residues. The CDR3 sequence: CASSLGQGDGYTF. The CDR3 bases are TGTGCCAGCAGCTTGGGACAGGGTGACGGCTACACCTTC.

The chain carries TRBV12-5 and TRBJ2-2; TRBD2 might be the D (6 bases). V gave up 6 bases and J gave up 1 base, with 9 bases separating them. The V gene's germline CDR1 is LGHNT and CDR2 FRNRAP. CDR3 length equals 14 residues. The CDR3 nucleotides are TGTGCTAGTGGGCGGGGAGAGAACACCGGGGAGCTGTTTTTT. Translated: CASGRGENTGELFF.

The sample holds one count of this clone. J is TRBJ1-1 and V is TRBV6-1, with a weak D call TRBD1 (6 bases). The germline V and J ends were trimmed by 6 bases and 4 bases, with 12 bases remaining between them. This CDR3 is 13 amino acids long. CDR1 and CDR2 from the germline V gene are MNHNS and SASEGT. The CDR3 region has the DNA TGTGCCAGCAGAGAACAGGGAGGCACTGAAGCTTTCTTT. Its protein is CASREQGGTEAFF.

The chain couples TRBV7-8 to TRBJ2-3; perhaps TRBD1 as D (7 bases). V was pared by 5 bases and J by 6 bases, with 21 bases between. Per germline, CDR1 SGHVS and CDR2 FQNEAQ. The CDR3 spans 16 residues. The CDR3 DNA sequence: TGTGCCAGCAGCCCGCAGGGGGGCGCCGGGGGTGATACGCAGTATTTT. Translated: CASSPQGGAGGDTQYF. The variable domain in full, with the rest retrieved from reference TRBV7-8 and TRBJ2-3, is GAGVSQSPRYKVAKRGQDVALRCDPISGHVSLFWYQQALGQGPEFLTYFQNEAQLDKSGLPSDRFFAERPEGSVSTLKIQRTQQEDSAVYLCASSPQGGAGGDTQYFGPGTRLTVL.

This chain links TRBV7-6 with TRBJ2-7; 7 bases line up with TRBD1. The CDR3 covers 14 residues. Germline CDR1 reads SGHVS; CDR2 reads FNYEAQ. V lost 1 base to trimming and J lost 3 bases; unmatched junction nucleotides: 3. The CDR3 sequence is CASSLETGNYEQYF. The CDR3 region has the DNA TGTGCCAGCAGCTTAGAGACAGGGAACTACGAGCAGTACTTC. Full variable domain (rest looked up from reference TRBV7-6 and TRBJ2-7): GAGVSQSPRYKVTKRGQDVALRCDPISGHVSLYWYRQALGQGPEFLTYFNYEAQQDKSGLPNDRFSAERPEGSISTLTIQRTEQRDSAMYRCASSLETGNYEQYFGPGTRLTVT.

This chain joins TRBV7-2 and TRBJ1-2; no clear D gene. With 0 bases removed from V and 10 bases from J, the gap between germline ends came to 9 bases. The CDR3 is 12 amino acids. Per the germline V gene, CDR1 is SGHTA and CDR2 is FQGNSA. The CDR3 DNA is TGTGCCAGCAGCTTAGCAGGGAGCGCCTACACCTTC. Amino acids: CASSLAGSAYTF.

The V call is TRBV19, the J call TRBJ2-1, with D maybe TRBD2 (7 bases). The V gene lost 1 base and the J gene lost 9 bases, with 19 bases spanning the gap. The CDR3 sequence is 16 residues long. Germline V gene sequence: CDR1 LNHDA, CDR2 SQIVND (reference sequence). The CDR3, as DNA: TGTGCCAGTAGTATAGGGGGGCTAGCGGATGGTGGTGAGCAGTTCTTC. Translation: CASSIGGLADGGEQFF.

V is TRBV5-1 and J is TRBJ2-7; D might be TRBD1 (7 bases). The CDR3 totals 15 residues. V lost 0 bases, J lost 2 bases, and 12 bases lay in between. The germline CDR1 and CDR2 sequences are SGHRS and YFSETQ. The CDR3 loop is CASSLEGRGAYEQYF. The CDR3, as DNA: TGCGCCAGCAGCTTGGAGGGCAGGGGGGCCTACGAGCAGTACTTC.

The V call is TRBV20-1, the J call TRBJ1-1; TRBD1 is a possible D gene (5 bases). Germline V gene lookup returns CDR1 DFQATT and CDR2 SNEGSKA (reference sequence). V dropped 6 bases and J dropped 3 bases, with 8 bases sitting between them. The CDR3 is made up of 11 amino acids. Written as DNA, the CDR3 is TGCAGTGCCCAGGGCGACACTGAAGCTTTCTTT. Its protein product is CSAQGDTEAFF.

The chain carries TRBV2 and TRBJ1-3, with TRBD1 as a possible D gene (5 bases). V was pared by 7 bases and J by 0 bases, with 10 bases between. This CDR3 region has 14 residues. The germline V gene has CDR1 SNHLY and CDR2 FYNNEI. CDR3 nucleotide sequence: TGTGCCAGCACCCGACAGAGCTCTGGAAACACCATATATTTT. It codes for CASTRQSSGNTIYF.